This T cell receptor (beta chain) was captured in a study of shared clonotypes between healthy human individuals. Investigators divided CD4+ cells into CD45RA+ naive and CD45RA-negative memory subsets. About this clone: Its antigen is unknown.

Overall study findings and caveats: Measured sharing among donors was expected to vary with sequencing depth.

Clones were sequenced by immunoSEQ multiplex PCR, and TCRdb holds only the in-frame ones, with some missing. The sample yields fewer than 1.8 million clones, about 98.5% seen once. This CDR3 has 12 residues. Germline trimming cut 5 bases from V and 2 bases from J; bases unmatched to any gene: 0. CDR1 KGHSH and CDR2 LQKENI come from the germline V gene. This chain joins TRBV18 and TRBJ2-7; TRBD1 matches 7 bases. The specimen sequenced was naive CD4+ T cells sorted from blood. Subset defined: CD45RA+ positively selected. The sequence came from a man aged 30 to 45 in good health. The CDR3 here is CASSGTAYEQYF. DNA for the CDR3: TGTGCCAGCTCAGGGACAGCCTACGAGCAGTACTTC.